This T cell receptor (beta chain) was sequenced for a study of cytomegalovirus exposure and HLA in healthy donors. Findings and caveats of the study: In vitro testing confirmed a few CMV-associated chains as specific for CMV antigens. An ancestry cluster, one associated with Asian ancestry, reportedly showed fewer N-insertions than the roughly 700-donor mean in a later analysis. In an earlier analysis, productive rearrangement rates for most beta V segments clustered near 87% or 30%.

The PCR made use of 60 Vbeta and 13 Jbeta primers. Per the study methods: A follow-up analysis tallied 70 million to 80 million unique TCR beta chains, roughly 11 million shared. Method: immunoSEQ multiplex PCR; TCRdb's copy keeps in-frame clones and lacks some. Clone size and the V and J calls come from that table; the DNA yielded D and trimming. Of roughly 170,000 clones in the sample, approximately 84% were seen once. The CDR3 runs to 14 residues. Per germline, CDR1 KGHSH and CDR2 LQKENI. The V segment lost 3 bases and the J segment 8 bases; nucleotides outside the gene matches: 6. A word on this clone: Its specificity is not known.

The genes are TRBV18 and TRBJ1-2; 10 positions match TRBD1. The TCR comes from a man in his late teens or twenties in good health and CMV-seronegative. Sequenced material: PBMCs. The chain's CDR3 is CASSPTGGASGYTF. As DNA, the CDR3 is TGTGCCAGCTCACCGACAGGGGGCGCGTCAGGCTACACCTTC.